Presented here are 12 T cell receptor beta chains from one specimen sequenced in a study of T cell responses to AZD1222 COVID-19 vaccine. Assay used: immunoSEQ multiplex PCR; TCRdb lists only in-frame clones, some missing. This table has 100,000 or so clones, roughly nine tenths appearing once. The material sequenced was peripheral blood, taken on day 0 of AZD1222 vaccination. The receptors shown here come from an adult in good health.

The rearrangement joins TRBV19 to TRBJ1-6; the match to TRBD1 covers 7 bases. Germline V gene lookup returns CDR1 LNHDA and CDR2 SQIVND (reference sequence). Germline trimming cut 5 bases from V and 7 bases from J; bases unmatched to any gene: 8. CDR3 length equals 15 residues. CDR3 residues: CASSPSWDRNSPLHF. CDR3 DNA: TGTGCCAGTAGTCCGTCATGGGACAGAAATTCACCCCTCCACTTT.

The gene calls are TRBV19 and TRBJ2-3; D unclear. Per germline, CDR1 LNHDA and CDR2 SQIVND (reference sequence). V lost 8 bases to trimming and J lost 0 bases, with 12 bases between them. CDR3 length: 14 residues. CDR3 sequence: CASAGPLSTDTQYF. The CDR3, as DNA: TGTGCCAGTGCCGGGCCCCTGAGCACAGATACGCAGTATTTT.

The chain has TRBV18 and TRBJ2-6; D is perhaps TRBD2 (7 bases). Germline CDR1 KGHSH, CDR2 LQKENI. V lost 0 bases, J lost 3 bases, and 15 bases lay in between. This CDR3 spans 18 amino acids. CDR3 amino acids: CASSPPGGLIVGANVLTF. In nucleotides, the CDR3 is TGTGCCAGCTCACCACCGGGGGGGCTCATAGTTGGGGCCAACGTCCTGACTTTC.

The chain has TRBV19 and TRBJ1-5, with a tentative D call TRBD1 (5 bases). The V and J ends lost 2 bases and 6 bases respectively, with 11 bases between them. The V gene's germline CDR1 is LNHDA and CDR2 SQIVND (reference sequence). This CDR3 is 14 amino acids long. CDR3 sequence reads: CASSIRGLGQPQHF. The CDR3 nucleotides read TGTGCCAGTAGTATAAGGGGCCTCGGTCAGCCCCAGCATTTT.

The sample holds a few counts of this clone. The V gene is TRBV18, the J gene TRBJ1-2, with D possibly TRBD1 on 6 matching bases. CDR1 KGHSH and CDR2 LQKENI come from the germline V gene. This CDR3 is 13 amino acids long. Trimming removed 2 bases at V and 7 bases at J, with 11 bases between. The CDR3 sequence is CASSPVTGSGYTF. CDR3 coding DNA: TGTGCCAGCTCACCAGTCACAGGGAGTGGCTACACCTTC.

The rearrangement links TRBV4-1 to TRBJ2-7; 8 bases are shared with TRBD1. The V gene end was trimmed by 1 base and the J gene end by 2 bases; junction bases not matched to a gene: 16. The CDR3 is made up of 19 amino acids. The germline V gene has CDR1 MGHRA and CDR2 YSYEKL. DNA of the CDR3: TGCGCCAGCAGCCAAGCCCCCGCGATTGACAGGGGCGGTACCTACGAGCAGTACTTC. This gives the protein CASSQAPAIDRGGTYEQYF.

This clone showed up just once. The chain links TRBV24-1 to TRBJ1-4; TRBD1 matches 9 bases. The germline gives CDR1 KGHDR, CDR2 SFDVKD. J lost 11 bases, V lost 3 bases, and 6 bases had no gene match. This CDR3 is built from 14 residues. The CDR3 loop is CATSDTGTGWKLFF. DNA for the CDR3: TGTGCCACCAGTGATACCGGGACAGGGTGGAAACTGTTTTTT.

This clone has a single count. This chain joins TRBV6-5 and TRBJ2-3; the match to TRBD1 covers 7 bases. CDR3 length equals 15 residues. The J segment lost 2 bases and the V segment lost 6 bases, leaving 8 bases of the junction unmatched. Germline V CDR1 and CDR2: MNHEY, SVGAGI. CDR3 loop: CASSLMGQNTDTQYF. CDR3 nucleotide sequence: TGTGCCAGCAGCCTAATGGGACAGAACACAGATACGCAGTATTTT.

The chain recombines TRBV7-9 with TRBJ2-7, with TRBD1 identical over 7 bases. V shed 1 base and J 2 bases; nucleotides not matched to a gene: 2. CDR3 size: 14 residues. Germline V gene lookup returns CDR1 SEHNR and CDR2 FQNEAQ (reference sequence). DNA for the CDR3: TGTGCCAGCAGCTTAGACAGGGGTACCTACGAGCAGTACTTC. Protein product: CASSLDRGTYEQYF.

This clone was counted a single time. The rearrangement uses TRBV28 and TRBJ1-2; D is unclear. Germline lookup yields CDR1 MDHEN and CDR2 SYDVKM. The length of the CDR3 is 11 residues. Trimming removed 6 bases from V and 6 bases from J, with 8 bases in between. CDR3 amino acids: CASSEVDGYTF. DNA of the CDR3: TGTGCCAGCAGCGAGGTGGATGGCTACACCTTC.

This sequence joins TRBV19 and TRBJ2-5; the match to TRBD2 covers 7 bases. The CDR3 sequence is 14 residues long. Trimming at V came to 5 bases and at J to 5 bases, leaving 8 bases not matched to a gene. The germline V gene encodes CDR1 LNHDA and CDR2 SQIVND (reference sequence). This CDR3 is CASSLRREVETQYF. CDR3 bases: TGTGCCAGTAGTTTGCGACGGGAGGTGGAGACCCAGTACTTC.

The chain couples TRBV20-1 to TRBJ2-7, with a possible D match to TRBD1 (6 bases). Per germline, CDR1 DFQATT and CDR2 SNEGSKA (reference sequence). Trimming removed 3 bases from V and 6 bases from J, with 9 bases in between. The CDR3 runs to 11 residues. The CDR3: CSARTGGEQYF. Here the CDR3 DNA reads TGCAGTGCTAGGACAGGCGGCGAGCAGTACTTC.